Listed below are T cell receptor beta chains from one sample, sequenced in a study of siplizumab effects on memory and regulatory T cells. Only in-frame clones appear in the TCRdb table, and some are missing; sequencing was by immunoSEQ multiplex PCR. The data show some 15,000 clones, 35% to 45% seen once. The antigens these receptors bind are not known. Sequencing used CFSE-low (dividing) CD4+ T cells sorted from an allogeneic mixed lymphocyte reaction. These receptors came from a human donor in good health; the cells came from an allogeneic mixed lymphocyte reaction. Some clones in this sample may be carry-over from other donors' samples. Each CDR3 is given with its conserved first and last residue. D genes are given only for firm matches. Rows give clone size only sometimes, using once, few, many, or a class for an expanded clone.

V gene	D gene	J gene	clone size	CDR3 DNA	CDR3 protein
TRBV7-3	NA	TRBJ1-4	NA	TGTGCCAGCAGCCTCTCCTTTGGGGAAAAACTGTTTTTT	CASSLSFGEKLFF
TRBV5-1	TRBD1	TRBJ2-7	NA	TGCGCCAGCAGCCCTACCGGGACAGGGGGCGAGCAGTACTTC	CASSPTGTGGEQYF
TRBV7-9	NA	TRBJ2-3	NA	TGTGCCAGCAGCCTGAACACCGGCACAGATACGCAGTATTTT	CASSLNTGTDTQYF
TRBV10-3	NA	TRBJ1-1	medium-sized	TGTGCCATCAGTGAGTCCGGACAGATAAACACTGAAGCTTTCTTT	CAISESGQINTEAFF
TRBV5-3	NA	TRBJ1-4	NA	TGTGCCAGAAGCTTGGGGGTGGAGGAAAAACTGTTTTTT	CARSLGVEEKLFF
TRBV15	NA	TRBJ2-7	NA	TGTGCCACCAGCAGAGGAGGGTTGGACTACGAGCAGTACTTC	CATSRGGLDYEQYF
TRBV7-7	NA	TRBJ2-3	NA	TGTGCTAGCAGCCCCGGGGTAGCGGACACAGATACGCAGTATTTT	CASSPGVADTDTQYF
TRBV10-3	TRBD2	TRBJ2-1	NA	TGTGCCATCAGGGTAGCGGGAGTAAATGAGCAGTTCTTC	CAIRVAGVNEQFF
TRBV29-1	TRBD1	TRBJ1-2	NA	TGCAGCGCCCGGACAGGGGATAACTATGGCTACACCTTC	CSARTGDNYGYTF
TRBV9	TRBD1	TRBJ2-7	NA	TGTGCCAGCAGTTATCGGGGACAGGGCGGCGAGCAGTACTTC	CASSYRGQGGEQYF
TRBV6-5	NA	TRBJ2-7	NA	TGTGCTACCAAAAAGCGTCCTGAGACCTACGAGCAGTACTTC	CATKKRPETYEQYF
TRBV30	TRBD1	TRBJ1-4	NA	TGTGCCTGGAGTCCCCCAGGGGGAGGTAATGAAAAACTGTTTTTT	CAWSPPGGGNEKLFF
TRBV5-5	NA	TRBJ2-7	few	TGTGCCAGCAGCTTTGGGGCGAGGGAGATTTCCGAGCAGTACTTC	CASSFGAREISEQYF
TRBV27	NA	TRBJ2-1	few	TGTGCCAGCTGGACTGGGGGGTGGGGGGAGCAGTTCTTC	CASWTGGWGEQFF
TRBV19	TRBD1	TRBJ1-1	NA	TGTGCCAGTAGTAAGGGGGCGGCCACTGAAGCTTTCTTT	CASSKGAATEAFF
TRBV7-3	TRBD2	TRBJ2-2	NA	TGTGCCAGCAGCAGAGGACTAGCGGGGATCGGGGAGCTGTTTTTT	CASSRGLAGIGELFF
TRBV4-1	TRBD1	TRBJ1-5	few	TGCGCCAGCAGCCAAGATGGACAGGTCCGACAGCCCCAGCATTTT	CASSQDGQVRQPQHF
TRBV29-1	TRBD1	TRBJ1-2	medium-sized	TGCAGCGTTGTTGACAGGGGAGTTTATGGCTACACCTTC	CSVVDRGVYGYTF
TRBV7-9	TRBD2	TRBJ2-1	NA	TGTGCCAGCAGCTTAGAAGGTGCGGGAGGGCGTCAGTTCTTC	CASSLEGAGGRQFF
TRBV2	NA	TRBJ1-5	NA	TGTGCCAGCAGTGTTCGACAGCGCAATCAGCCCCAGCATTTT	CASSVRQRNQPQHF
TRBV18	NA	TRBJ2-5	medium-sized	TGTGCCAGCTCACCACAGGGAGAGACCCAGTACTTC	CASSPQGETQYF
TRBV5-1	NA	TRBJ1-3	NA	TGCGCCACCCCGAACCGGGCATCCTCTGGAAACACCATATATTTT	CATPNRASSGNTIYF
TRBV2	NA	TRBJ2-7	NA	TGTGCCAGCAGTGCAACAGGGTTTTCCTACGAGCAGTACTTC	CASSATGFSYEQYF
TRBV29-1	NA	TRBJ2-1	NA	TGCAGCTTTTCGAGAAGCTCCTACAATGAGCAGTTCTTC	CSFSRSSYNEQFF
TRBV27	TRBD1	TRBJ1-2	NA	TGTGCCAGCAGTTTATCGACCCCCGGGACAGGGGCCCACATTTATGGCTACACCTTC	CASSLSTPGTGAHIYGYTF
TRBV10-1	TRBD2	TRBJ2-3	NA	TGCGCCAGCAGTGAGTCTACGGCGGGAGGGGGGGATACGCAGTATTTT	CASSESTAGGGDTQYF
TRBV15	TRBD1	TRBJ2-7	NA	TGTGCCACCAGCAGAGATCCCGGACAGGGCCGTAGCGAGCAGTACTTC	CATSRDPGQGRSEQYF
TRBV2	NA	TRBJ2-7	few	TGTGCCAGCAGGGCGGGGTCCAATACCTACGAGCAGTACTTC	CASRAGSNTYEQYF
TRBV7-8	NA	TRBJ1-1	NA	TGTGCCAGCAGTCGCTACGGGAACACTGAAGCTTTCTTT	CASSRYGNTEAFF
TRBV9	NA	TRBJ2-3	NA	TGTGCCAGCAGCGTAGCGCGACTCACAGATACGCAGTATTTT	CASSVARLTDTQYF
TRBV2	NA	TRBJ1-5	NA	TGTGCCACCAGGACGGACGGGGGCGGGCCCCAGCATTTT	CATRTDGGGPQHF
TRBV6-6	TRBD2	TRBJ2-1	NA	TGTGCCAGCAGTTTAAAAATAGCGGGAGGCGACAATGAGCAGTTCTTC	CASSLKIAGGDNEQFF
TRBV5-1	NA	TRBJ2-5	NA	TGTGCCAGCAGCGGGTTTGGGGCTCAAGAGACCCAGTACTTC	CASSGFGAQETQYF
TRBV19	TRBD2	TRBJ2-7	NA	TGTGCCAGTAGTATTATGTGGGGGGGATCGTACGAGCAGTACTTC	CASSIMWGGSYEQYF
TRBV11-2	NA	TRBJ1-3	NA	TGTGCCAGCAGCACCGCGGTGGGGCGCTCTGGAAACACCATATATTTT	CASSTAVGRSGNTIYF
TRBV5-5	NA	TRBJ2-7	few	TGTGCCAGCAGCGCGGACAGCCACTCCTACGAGCAGTACTTC	CASSADSHSYEQYF
TRBV6-9	NA	TRBJ2-7	NA	TGTGCCAGCAGTTACTCGACGGGACGATCCTACGAGCAGTACTTC	CASSYSTGRSYEQYF
TRBV18	TRBD2	TRBJ2-7	few	TGTGCCAGCACTAAAACTAGCGGACCCTCCTACGAGCAGTACTTC	CASTKTSGPSYEQYF
TRBV9	TRBD2	TRBJ2-3	medium-sized	TGTGCCAGCAGCGTAGGCGGGAGAGGGCCCACAGATACGCAGTATTTT	CASSVGGRGPTDTQYF
TRBV21-1	NA	TRBJ2-1	NA	TGTGCCACCACTCTAGCGGGAGGGAAACAGTTCTTC	CATTLAGGKQFF
TRBV7-9	TRBD1	TRBJ1-1	NA	TGTGCCAGCAGCTTAGAGGGGCAGGGGGGCACTGAAGCTTTCTTT	CASSLEGQGGTEAFF
TRBV6-5	TRBD1	TRBJ2-2	NA	TGTGCCAGCAGGACAGGGATGAACACCGGGGAGCTGTTTTTT	CASRTGMNTGELFF
TRBV18	NA	TRBJ1-5	NA	TGTGCCAGCTCACCGCAGGTTAGGCAGCCCCAGCATTTT	CASSPQVRQPQHF